The clone carrying this T cell receptor beta chain came up a few times. What it binds is unknown. The sample originates from a study of T cells in Graves' hyperthyroidism and ophthalmopathy. Study at large: Sampling of peripheral blood happened at initial diagnosis, prior to any treatment. Findings of the study overall: Most clonotypes that expanded in the thyroid above 0.001 also showed up in blood. Ophthalmopathy, as predicted by the model, came a median around 6.7 months after the prediction.

Amplification targeted TCR beta CDR3 regions from RNA transcripts. With the HTBI primer set, the TCR CDR3 went through a first round of RT-PCR. In TCRdb, the multiplex PCR reads were re-called with MiXCR into one record per CDR3 protein. The sample gives under 350,000 distinct CDR3 sequences, 18% of which show up once; approximately 49% is in the top ten. For Graves' hyperthyroidism to be stable, ophthalmopathy could not progress within 18 months. The CDR3 runs to 15 residues. Trimming removed 4 bases from V and 4 bases from J; junction bases left unmatched: 3. Germline CDR1 is MNHEY and CDR2 is SMNVEV (reference sequence).

The clonotype originates from a woman aged 45-60 years with Graves' hyperthyroidism. The chain carries TRBV27 and TRBJ2-1; 11 positions match TRBD2. The sample taken for sequencing was blood. CDR3: CASSSLAGVYNEQFF. The CDR3 DNA is TGTGCCAGCAGTTCACTAGCGGGAGTTTACAATGAGCAGTTCTTC.